A single sample is the source of the 28 T cell receptor beta chains below, sequenced in a study of brain metastases from non-small cell lung cancer. Sequenced by immunoSEQ multiplex PCR; TCRdb stores in-frame clones only, minus some. The sample holds some 4,000 clones, approximately 90% seen once. Sequenced sample: primary lung tumor tissue. The receptors originated from a donor aged 40 or older with non-small cell lung cancer.

In this sample, this clone turned up once. V gene TRBV9 combines with J gene TRBJ2-3; tentatively, D is TRBD1 (6 bases). The V gene's germline CDR1 is SGDLS and CDR2 YYNGEE. Trimming shortened V by 0 bases and J by 5 bases, and 13 bases separated the two germline ends. The CDR3 spans 15 residues. The CDR3 region has the DNA TGTGCCAGCAGCGTAGCCCCCGAGGGGGAAGATACGCAGTATTTT. Translating gives CASSVAPEGEDTQYF.

In DNA form, the CDR3 reads TGTGCCAGCAGCTTTTTCCAGGGCAACCGGAACATTCAGTACTTC. It encodes CASSFFQGNRNIQYF. V is TRBV7-9 and J is TRBJ2-4, with TRBD1 as a possible D gene (5 bases). Germline CDR1 is SEHNR and CDR2 is FQNEAQ (reference sequence). The CDR3 covers 15 residues. V was trimmed by 3 bases and J by 7 bases, leaving 16 bases between them.

This clone was recorded only once. This chain connects TRBV4-1 to TRBJ2-3; 7 bases match TRBD2. Germline-derived CDR1 and CDR2 are MGHRA and YSYEKL. The length of the CDR3 is 14 residues. Losses at the gene ends were 5 bases for V and 0 bases for J; bases not matched to a gene: 2. The CDR3 DNA reads TGCGCCAGCAGCGCTAGCGGAAGCACAGATACGCAGTATTTT. It translates to CASSASGSTDTQYF.

The chain links TRBV7-6 to TRBJ1-3; D is unclear. Germline loops: CDR1 SGHVS, CDR2 FNYEAQ. Trimming pared 0 bases from V and 0 bases from J, leaving 9 bases between. The CDR3 is made up of 16 amino acids. This CDR3 is CASSLALGPSGNTIYF. CDR3 nucleotides: TGTGCCAGCAGCTTAGCGCTAGGACCCTCTGGAAACACCATATATTTT.

This clone was detected only a few times. The chain is built from TRBV28 and TRBJ1-1; 7 bases fit TRBD1. The trim removed 6 bases at V and 1 base at J, leaving 5 bases unmatched. The CDR3 has 14 residues. Germline CDR1 and CDR2: MDHEN and SYDVKM. For the CDR3, the DNA is TGTGCCAGCAGGCCCGGGACAGCGAACACTGAAGCTTTCTTT. Its translation is CASRPGTANTEAFF.

V and J are TRBV18 and TRBJ1-2, with D perhaps matching TRBD1 (5 bases). The CDR3 is made up of 15 amino acids. V was trimmed by 6 bases and J by 6 bases, leaving 20 bases between them. Germline V gene sequence: CDR1 KGHSH, CDR2 LQKENI. The CDR3 protein is CASSPVETVTHGYTF. The CDR3 DNA sequence: TGTGCCAGCTCCCCAGTCGAGACAGTAACCCATGGCTACACCTTC.

The chain is built from TRBV9 and TRBJ2-3, with D perhaps TRBD2 (6 bases). V lost 0 bases and J 5 bases, leaving 7 bases between the germline ends. Germline V CDR1 and CDR2: SGDLS, YYNGEE. CDR3 length: 13 residues. CDR3 in amino acids: CASSVGGVDTQYF. The DNA of the CDR3 is TGTGCCAGCAGCGTAGGGGGGGTAGATACGCAGTATTTT.

The J gene is TRBJ2-5, the V gene TRBV2, with 11 bases lining up with TRBD2. The CDR3 is 15 residues long. V trimming: 2 bases; J trimming: 5 bases; junction bases outside the gene matches: 4. Germline CDR1 SNHLY, CDR2 FYNNEI. The CDR3 nucleotides are TGTGCCAGCAGTGAAAATAGCGGGGGGGCGGAGACCCAGTACTTC. Translated: CASSENSGGAETQYF.

The chain employs TRBV5-4 and TRBJ2-5; 7 nucleotides line up with TRBD1. Germline CDR1 SGHNT, CDR2 YYREEE (reference sequence). V shed 3 bases, J shed 1 base, and the junction held 6 bases outside the gene matches. This CDR3 contains 15 residues. CDR3 sequence reads: CASSSTGQFQETQYF. CDR3 sequence (DNA): TGTGCCAGCAGCTCCACGGGACAGTTCCAAGAGACCCAGTACTTC.

The table lists this clone with a count of one. The V and J genes are TRBV7-9 and TRBJ2-3; 9 positions agree with TRBD2. The CDR3 covers 12 residues. CDR1 is SEHNR and CDR2 is FQNEAQ in the germline V gene (reference sequence). V lost 3 bases to trimming and J lost 11 bases; unmatched junction nucleotides: 3. The CDR3 reads CASSFGGGEQYF. Written as DNA, the CDR3 is TGTGCCAGCAGCTTTGGCGGGGGGGAGCAGTATTTT.

A remark on this clone: This same CDR3 is encoded by further DNA sequences in the sample. The V gene is TRBV6-5, the J gene TRBJ1-6, with a possible D match to TRBD1 (6 bases). Between the trimmed V and J ends, which lost 7 bases and 9 bases, there was a span of 16 bases. Germline V gene data show CDR1 as MNHEY and CDR2 as SVGAGI. The CDR3 sequence is 14 residues long. The CDR3 is CASKGGGEGSPLHF. In DNA form, the CDR3 reads TGTGCCAGCAAGGGTGGGGGCGAGGGTTCACCCCTCCACTTT.

The chain uses TRBV28 and TRBJ1-5; no clear D gene. The CDR3 totals 16 residues. Trimming took off 6 bases at V and 2 bases at J, with 17 bases between the two ends. The germline V gene encodes CDR1 MDHEN and CDR2 SYDVKM. Here the CDR3 DNA reads TGTGCCAGCAGCCTCCCGCGGGGAATGGGCAATCAGCCCCAGCATTTT. Translating it yields CASSLPRGMGNQPQHF.

To note about this clone: Germline is not matched at one junction end, which may reflect a read error. This specimen includes other DNA sequences encoding the same CDR3. The rearrangement joins TRBV18 to TRBJ2-7; D call uncertain. Germline CDR1 KGHSH, CDR2 LQKENI. This CDR3 has 14 residues. CDR3 sequence: CASSPDNGGNEQYF. DNA for the CDR3: TGTGCCAGCTCACCCGACAACGGTGGTAACGAGCAGTACTTT. The whole variable domain, filled in from reference TRBV18 and TRBJ2-7, reads NAGVMQNPRHLVRRRGQEARLRCSPMKGHSHVYWYRQLPEEGLKFMVYLQKENIIDESGMPKERFSAEFPKEGPSILRIQQVVRGDSAAYFCASSPDNGGNEQYFGPGTRLTVT.

The chain has TRBV18 and TRBJ2-7; possibly TRBD1 for D (6 bases). Trimming pared 2 bases from V and 5 bases from J, leaving 16 bases between. Germline V gene data show CDR1 as KGHSH and CDR2 as LQKENI. CDR3 size: 15 residues. The CDR3 protein is CASSPSGQRGDEQYF. Written as DNA, the CDR3 is TGTGCCAGCTCACCAAGTGGACAGCGAGGAGACGAGCAGTACTTC.

The V call is TRBV5-6, the J call TRBJ1-5; 7 bases line up with TRBD1. The CDR3 runs to 12 residues. V was clipped by 3 bases and J by 13 bases; unmatched bases: 7. Per the germline V gene, CDR1 is SGHDT and CDR2 is YYEEEE. CDR3: CASSSRQGEQHF. DNA of the CDR3: TGTGCCAGCAGCTCTCGACAGGGCGAGCAGCATTTT. Supplemented by reference TRBV5-6 and TRBJ1-5, the full variable domain reads DAGVTQSPTHLIKTRGQQVTLRCSPKSGHDTVSWYQQALGQGPQFIFQYYEEEERQRGNFPDRFSGHQFPNYSSELNVNALLLGDSALYLCASSSRQGEQHFGDGTRLSIL.

This rearrangement joins TRBV28 to TRBJ1-3, with 7 bases aligning to TRBD1. CDR1 is MDHEN, CDR2 SYDVKM, per germline. CDR3 size: 14 residues. V was clipped by 6 bases and J by 4 bases; unmatched bases: 6. Written as DNA, the CDR3 is TGTGCCAGCAGCCTTATACAGGGGGGAAACACCATATATTTT. It is translated as CASSLIQGGNTIYF.

The rearrangement links TRBV11-3 to TRBJ2-3; the D call may be TRBD1 or TRBD2 (6 bases each). Germline-derived CDR1 and CDR2 are SGHNT and YENEEA. This CDR3 region has 15 residues. V was shortened by 5 bases and J by 5 bases, with 17 bases between the two germline ends. The CDR3 is CASSTRDEGGDTQYF. CDR3 nucleotides: TGTGCCAGCAGCACCCGGGACGAGGGGGGAGATACGCAGTATTTT.

The chain is built from TRBV12-5 and TRBJ1-1, with 10 positions matching TRBD1. After removal of 0 bases from V and 3 bases from J, the junction contained 7 bases not matched to a gene. This CDR3 has 17 amino acids. Germline-derived CDR1 and CDR2 are LGHNT and FRNRAP. CDR3 sequence: CASGLVPDRGLDTEAFF. The CDR3 DNA follows: TGTGCTAGTGGTTTGGTCCCCGACAGGGGGCTCGACACTGAAGCTTTCTTT.

The CDR3 nucleotides read TGTGCCCGCGGCGGGACAGAGAACACTGAAGCTTTCTTT. This gives the protein CARGGTENTEAFF. The chain recombines TRBV25-1 with TRBJ1-1; 7 nucleotides line up with TRBD1. The germline V gene encodes CDR1 MGHDK and CDR2 SYGVNS. The V segment lost 11 bases and the J segment 1 base; nucleotides outside the gene matches: 7. The CDR3 sequence is 13 residues long.

The rearrangement joins TRBV18 to TRBJ2-1; 12 positions agree with TRBD2. Per the germline V gene, CDR1 is KGHSH and CDR2 is LQKENI. This CDR3 has 20 residues. The ends lost 4 bases at V and 0 bases at J; junction bases unmatched: 13. The CDR3 nucleotides read TGTGCCAGCTCACGAGAAGGACTAGCGGGGATCCAGAGCTCCTACAATGAGCAGTTCTTC. Its translation is CASSREGLAGIQSSYNEQFF.

The CDR3 nucleotides are TGTGCCAGCTCACAGAGTGACTCTGGAAACACCATATATTTT. It codes for CASSQSDSGNTIYF. The chain employs TRBV18 and TRBJ1-3; no firm D call. V gave up 4 bases and J gave up 0 bases, with 7 bases separating them. The CDR3 extends over 14 amino acids. The germline gives CDR1 KGHSH, CDR2 LQKENI.

The chain is built from TRBV2 and TRBJ1-2; D is possibly TRBD1 (5 bases). The CDR3 spans 12 residues. CDR1 and CDR2 (germline): SNHLY, FYNNEI. V dropped 2 bases and J dropped 8 bases, with 9 bases sitting between them. The chain's CDR3 is CASSESGRGYTF. In DNA form, the CDR3 reads TGTGCCAGCAGTGAATCGGGGCGGGGCTACACCTTC.

The gene calls are TRBV18 and TRBJ1-5, with a weak D call TRBD1 (5 bases). Germline-derived CDR1 and CDR2 are KGHSH and LQKENI. The CDR3 sequence is 14 residues long. Trimming took 4 bases from V and 2 from J, leaving 9 bases between them. This CDR3 is CASSLDNGNQPQHF. CDR3 coding DNA: TGTGCCAGCTCACTGGACAACGGCAATCAGCCCCAGCATTTT.

The chain uses TRBV19 and TRBJ2-1; TRBD2 is a possible D gene (7 bases). V was cut by 3 bases and J by 10 bases, with 19 bases left in between. This CDR3 is built from 15 residues. Germline CDR1 LNHDA, CDR2 SQIVND (reference sequence). The chain's CDR3 is CASSMNGRGREEQFF. As DNA, the CDR3 is TGTGCCAGTAGTATGAACGGCCGGGGGCGGGAGGAGCAGTTCTTC.

This chain joins TRBV6-5 and TRBJ2-5, with D possibly matching TRBD2 (6 bases). Trimming removed 10 bases at V and 3 bases at J, with 18 bases between. Germline values: CDR1 MNHEY, CDR2 SVGAGI. The CDR3 totals 14 residues. The CDR3 coding sequence is TGTGCCATTCCGGACCGCCGACTAGAAGAGACCCAGTACTTC. Translation: CAIPDRRLEETQYF.

This sequence joins TRBV20-1 and TRBJ2-5; no reliable D call. Looked up from germline, CDR1 is DFQATT and CDR2 is SNEGSKA (reference sequence). This CDR3 has 11 residues. The ends were cut back, 1 base at V and 2 bases at J, with 2 bases in the middle. The DNA of the CDR3 is TGCAGTGCTAGAGGTCAAGAGACCCAGTACTTC. Translated: CSARGQETQYF.

This clone occurred a few times. The sample carries other DNA sequences with the same CDR3. This chain links TRBV11-3 with TRBJ2-5; 13 bases are a match to TRBD2. The V gene end was trimmed by 5 bases and the J gene end by 3 bases; junction bases not matched to a gene: 6. The CDR3 totals 16 residues. Germline V gene sequence: CDR1 SGHNT, CDR2 YENEEA. CDR3 sequence (DNA): TGTGCCAGCAGCCGCTTCGGGACTAGCGGGAAAGAGACCCAGTACTTC. Encoded protein: CASSRFGTSGKETQYF.

The chain joins TRBV29-1 to TRBJ1-1; a weak D match, TRBD1 (6 bases). The CDR3 has 11 amino acids. CDR1 SQVTM and CDR2 ANQGSEA come from the germline V gene. V was shortened by 8 bases and J by 11 bases, with 18 bases between the two germline ends. CDR3 nucleotide sequence: TGCAGCATCGCCGAACAGGGCTCCGCTTTCTTT. The encoded protein is CSIAEQGSAFF.